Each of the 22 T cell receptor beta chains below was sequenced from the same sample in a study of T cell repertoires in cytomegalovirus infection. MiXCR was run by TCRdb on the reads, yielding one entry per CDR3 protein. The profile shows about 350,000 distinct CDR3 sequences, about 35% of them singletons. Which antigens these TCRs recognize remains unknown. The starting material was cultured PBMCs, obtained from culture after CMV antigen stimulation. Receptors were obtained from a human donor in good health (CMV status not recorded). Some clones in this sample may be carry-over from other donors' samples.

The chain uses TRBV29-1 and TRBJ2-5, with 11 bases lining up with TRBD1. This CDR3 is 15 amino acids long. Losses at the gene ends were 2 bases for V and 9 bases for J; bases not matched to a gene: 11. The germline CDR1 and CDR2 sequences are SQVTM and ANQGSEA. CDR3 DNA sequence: TGCAGCGTTGAAAGGGGGACAGGGGGTCATATGCCCCAGTACTTC. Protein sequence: CSVERGTGGHMPQYF. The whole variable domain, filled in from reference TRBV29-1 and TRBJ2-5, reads SAVISQKPSRDICQRGTSLTIQCQVDSQVTMMFWYRQQPGQSLTLIATANQGSEATYESGFVIDKFPISRPNLTFSTLTVSNMSPEDSSIYLCSVERGTGGHMPQYFGPGTRLLVL.

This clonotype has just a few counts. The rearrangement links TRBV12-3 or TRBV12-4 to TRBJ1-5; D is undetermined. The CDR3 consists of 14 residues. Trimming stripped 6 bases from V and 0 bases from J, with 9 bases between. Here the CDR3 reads CASRFDTSNQPQHF. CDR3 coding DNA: TGTGCCAGCAGGTTCGACACTAGCAATCAGCCCCAGCATTTT.

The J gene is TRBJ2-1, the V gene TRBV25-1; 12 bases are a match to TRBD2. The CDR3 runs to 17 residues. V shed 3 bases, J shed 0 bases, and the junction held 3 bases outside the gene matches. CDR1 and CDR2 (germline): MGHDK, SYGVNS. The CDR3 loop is CASSDASGRASYNEQFF. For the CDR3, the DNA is TGTGCCAGCAGTGACGCTAGCGGGAGGGCCTCCTACAATGAGCAGTTCTTC. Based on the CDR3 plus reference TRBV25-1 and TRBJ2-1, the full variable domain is EADIYQTPRYLVIGTGKKITLECSQTMGHDKMYWYQQDPGMELHLIHYSYGVNSTEKGDLSSESTVSRIRTEHFPLTLESARPSHTSQYLCASSDASGRASYNEQFFGPGTRLTVL.

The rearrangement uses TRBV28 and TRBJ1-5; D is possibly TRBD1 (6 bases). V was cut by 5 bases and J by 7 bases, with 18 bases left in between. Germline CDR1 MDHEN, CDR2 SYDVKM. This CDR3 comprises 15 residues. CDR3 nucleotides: TGTGCCAGCAGTATACAGGGAGCGATTGGCCAGCCCCAGCATTTT. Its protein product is CASSIQGAIGQPQHF.

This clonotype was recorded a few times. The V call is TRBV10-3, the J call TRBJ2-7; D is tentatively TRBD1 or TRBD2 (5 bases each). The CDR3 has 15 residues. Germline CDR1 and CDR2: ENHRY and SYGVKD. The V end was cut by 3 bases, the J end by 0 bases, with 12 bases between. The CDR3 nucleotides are TGTGCCATCAGTGACCCCGGGACGGCCTCCTACGAGCAGTACTTC. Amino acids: CAISDPGTASYEQYF.

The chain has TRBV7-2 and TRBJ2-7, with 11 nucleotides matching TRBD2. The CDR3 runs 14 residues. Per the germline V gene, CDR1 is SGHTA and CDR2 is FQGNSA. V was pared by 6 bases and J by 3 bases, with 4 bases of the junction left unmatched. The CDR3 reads CASRQTSGDYEQYF. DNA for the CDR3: TGTGCCAGCAGACAGACTAGCGGGGACTACGAGCAGTACTTC. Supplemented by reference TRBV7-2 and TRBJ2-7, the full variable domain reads GAGVSQSPSNKVTEKGKDVELRCDPISGHTALYWYRQSLGQGLEFLIYFQGNSAPDKSGLPSDRFSAERTGGSVSTLTIQRTQQEDSAVYLCASRQTSGDYEQYFGPGTRLTVT.

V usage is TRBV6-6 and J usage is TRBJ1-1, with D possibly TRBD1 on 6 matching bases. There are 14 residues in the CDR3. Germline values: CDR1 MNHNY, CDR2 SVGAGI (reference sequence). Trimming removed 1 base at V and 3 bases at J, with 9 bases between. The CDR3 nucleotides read TGTGCCAGCAGTTACTTGGGGGGGCACACTGAAGCTTTCTTT. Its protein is CASSYLGGHTEAFF.

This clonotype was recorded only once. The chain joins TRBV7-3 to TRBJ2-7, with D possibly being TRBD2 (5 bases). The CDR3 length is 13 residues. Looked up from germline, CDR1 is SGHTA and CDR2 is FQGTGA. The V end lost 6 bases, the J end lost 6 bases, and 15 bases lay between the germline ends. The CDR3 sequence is CASSPPGLSEQYF. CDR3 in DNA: TGTGCCAGCAGTCCCCCGGGGTTGAGCGAGCAGTACTTC.

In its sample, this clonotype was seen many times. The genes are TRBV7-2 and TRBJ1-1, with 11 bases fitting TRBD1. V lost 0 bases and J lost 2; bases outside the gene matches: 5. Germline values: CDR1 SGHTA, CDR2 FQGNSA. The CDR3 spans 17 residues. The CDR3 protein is CASSLAGGQGVNTEAFF. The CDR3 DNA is TGTGCCAGCAGCTTAGCGGGGGGACAGGGGGTTAACACTGAAGCTTTCTTT.

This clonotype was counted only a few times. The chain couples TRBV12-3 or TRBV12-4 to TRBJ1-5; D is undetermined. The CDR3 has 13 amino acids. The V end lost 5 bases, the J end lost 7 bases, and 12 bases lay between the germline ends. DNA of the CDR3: TGTGCCAGCAGTCTCCGACTCGGGCAGCCCCAGCATTTT. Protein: CASSLRLGQPQHF.

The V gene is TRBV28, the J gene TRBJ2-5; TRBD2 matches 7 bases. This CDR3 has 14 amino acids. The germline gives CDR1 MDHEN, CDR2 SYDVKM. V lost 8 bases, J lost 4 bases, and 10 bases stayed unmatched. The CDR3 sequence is CASVGGGRGETQYF. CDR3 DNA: TGTGCCAGCGTTGGGGGGGGGAGAGGAGAGACCCAGTACTTC.

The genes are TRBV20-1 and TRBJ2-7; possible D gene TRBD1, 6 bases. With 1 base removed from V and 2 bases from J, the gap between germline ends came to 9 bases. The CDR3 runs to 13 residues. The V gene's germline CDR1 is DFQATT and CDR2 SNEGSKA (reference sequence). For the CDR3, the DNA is TGCAGTGCTAGAGGACAGGAAGCCTACGAGCAGTACTTC. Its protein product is CSARGQEAYEQYF.

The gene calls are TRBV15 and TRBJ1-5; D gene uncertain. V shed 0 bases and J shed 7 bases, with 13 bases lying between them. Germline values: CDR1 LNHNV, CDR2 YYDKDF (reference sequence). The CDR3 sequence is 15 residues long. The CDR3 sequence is CATSREGGPGQPQHF. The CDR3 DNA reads TGTGCCACCAGCAGAGAGGGCGGCCCGGGACAGCCCCAGCATTTT.

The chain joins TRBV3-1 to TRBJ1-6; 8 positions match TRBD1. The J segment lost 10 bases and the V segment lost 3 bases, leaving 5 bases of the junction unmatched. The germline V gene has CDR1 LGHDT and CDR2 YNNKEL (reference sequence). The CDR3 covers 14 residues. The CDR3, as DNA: TGTGCCAGCAGCCACGGACAGGGACGGTCACCCCTCCACTTT. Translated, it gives CASSHGQGRSPLHF.

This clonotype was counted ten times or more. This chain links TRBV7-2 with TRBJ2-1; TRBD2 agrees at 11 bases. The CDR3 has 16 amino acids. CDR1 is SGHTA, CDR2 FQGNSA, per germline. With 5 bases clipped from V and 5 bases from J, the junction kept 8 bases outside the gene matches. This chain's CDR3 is CASSTLAGGRNNEQFF. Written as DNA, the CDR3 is TGTGCCAGCAGCACCCTAGCGGGAGGCCGGAACAATGAGCAGTTCTTC. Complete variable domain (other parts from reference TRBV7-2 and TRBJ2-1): GAGVSQSPSNKVTEKGKDVELRCDPISGHTALYWYRQSLGQGLEFLIYFQGNSAPDKSGLPSDRFSAERTGGSVSTLTIQRTQQEDSAVYLCASSTLAGGRNNEQFFGPGTRLTVL.

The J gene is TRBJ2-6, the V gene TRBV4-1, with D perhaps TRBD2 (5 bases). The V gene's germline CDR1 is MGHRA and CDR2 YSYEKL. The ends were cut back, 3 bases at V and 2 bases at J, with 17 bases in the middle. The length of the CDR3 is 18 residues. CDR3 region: CASSHLLGLSTGANVLTF. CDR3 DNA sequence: TGCGCCAGCAGCCACCTACTAGGGTTGTCTACTGGGGCCAACGTCCTGACTTTC.

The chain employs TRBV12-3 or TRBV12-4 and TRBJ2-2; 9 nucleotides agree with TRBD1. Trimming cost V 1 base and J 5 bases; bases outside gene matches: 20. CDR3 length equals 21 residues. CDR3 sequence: CASSLVPRDRVAVLHTGELFF. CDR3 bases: TGTGCCAGCAGTTTAGTCCCCCGGGACAGGGTGGCGGTTTTACATACCGGGGAGCTGTTTTTT.

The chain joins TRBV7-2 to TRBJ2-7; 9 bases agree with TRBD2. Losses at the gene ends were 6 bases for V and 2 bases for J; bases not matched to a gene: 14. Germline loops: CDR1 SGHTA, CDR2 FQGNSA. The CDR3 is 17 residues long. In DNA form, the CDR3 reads TGTGCCAGCAGATCCTCGGCTACTAGCGGGCCGACCTACGAGCAGTACTTC. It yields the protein CASRSSATSGPTYEQYF.

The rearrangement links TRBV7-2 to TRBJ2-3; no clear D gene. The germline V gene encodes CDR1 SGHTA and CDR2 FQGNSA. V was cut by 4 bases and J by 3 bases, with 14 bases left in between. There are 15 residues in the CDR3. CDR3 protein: CASSSDLGLTDTQYF. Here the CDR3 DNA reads TGTGCCAGCAGCTCGGACCTGGGTCTAACAGATACGCAGTATTTT. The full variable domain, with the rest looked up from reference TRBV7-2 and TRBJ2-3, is GAGVSQSPSNKVTEKGKDVELRCDPISGHTALYWYRQSLGQGLEFLIYFQGNSAPDKSGLPSDRFSAERTGGSVSTLTIQRTQQEDSAVYLCASSSDLGLTDTQYFGPGTRLTVL.

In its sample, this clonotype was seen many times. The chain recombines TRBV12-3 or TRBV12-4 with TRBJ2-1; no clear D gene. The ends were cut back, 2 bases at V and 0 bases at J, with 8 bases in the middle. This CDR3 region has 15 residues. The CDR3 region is CASSLQSSSYNEQFF. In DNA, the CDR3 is TGTGCCAGCAGTTTACAGAGCTCCTCCTACAATGAGCAGTTCTTC.

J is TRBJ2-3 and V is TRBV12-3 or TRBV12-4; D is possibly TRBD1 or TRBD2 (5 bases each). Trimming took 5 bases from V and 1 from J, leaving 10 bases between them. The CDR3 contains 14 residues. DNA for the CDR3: TGTGCCAGCAGTCCATGGGACGGCACAGATACGCAGTATTTT. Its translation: CASSPWDGTDTQYF.

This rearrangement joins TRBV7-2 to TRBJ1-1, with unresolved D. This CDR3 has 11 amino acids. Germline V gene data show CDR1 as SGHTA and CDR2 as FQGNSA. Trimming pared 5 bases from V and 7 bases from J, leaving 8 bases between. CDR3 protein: CASSPDNEAFF. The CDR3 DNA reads TGTGCCAGCAGCCCAGATAATGAAGCTTTCTTT.